This T cell receptor (beta chain) was found in a study of cytomegalovirus exposure and HLA in healthy donors. While unrecorded immune exposures were likely, the donors were nominally healthy when sampled. This clone was found a few times. PCR was performed using 60 Vbeta and 13 Jbeta primers. Method: immunoSEQ multiplex PCR; TCRdb's copy keeps in-frame clones and lacks some. Of some 150,000 clones in the sample, 82% are singletons; the top ten hold about 3.4%. The germline V gene has CDR1 MNHEY and CDR2 SMNVEV (reference sequence). CDR3 size: 11 residues. The ends were cut back, 3 bases at V and 5 bases at J, with 5 bases in the middle.

Sequenced material: PBMCs. The chain has TRBV27 and TRBJ2-7; D is uncertain. The clonotype comes from a man aged 18 to 30 in good health and CMV-seropositive. CDR3 loop: CASSFPDEQYF. The CDR3 DNA reads as TGTGCCAGCAGTTTTCCGGACGAGCAGTACTTC.